Below, one TCR beta chain is given with its context. The length of the CDR3 is 17 residues. V gave up 1 base and J gave up 2 bases; unmatched junction bases: 5. Per germline, CDR1 LNHDA and CDR2 SQIVND (reference sequence). The data were taken from a study of blood T cell repertoires in COVID-19. In the study overall: Material from acute and convalescent COVID-19 was sourced from the United States, Italy and Spain. PBMCs, B-cell-depleted T cells, or T cells were the source of the cDNA or gDNA that made up the material.

In the source study's methods: Amplification from reference gene primers served as the basis for estimated nucleated cell counts. Assay: immunoSEQ multiplex PCR; the TCRdb copy retains only in-frame clones and omits some. D and trimming come from the DNA, and the V and J calls and clone size come from that table. This sample has some 400,000 clones, with around 89% found just once. The chain carries TRBV19 and TRBJ1-5, with 10 nucleotides matching TRBD1. Sequences were obtained from peripheral blood. This clonotype originated in a young man with active or convalescent COVID-19. The CDR3 spells CASSIGTGGLGNQPQHF. The CDR3 DNA follows: TGTGCCAGTAGTATAGGGACAGGGGGTTTGGGCAATCAGCCCCAGCATTTT.